This TCR beta chain comes out of a study of blood T cell repertoires in COVID-19. Study summary: The samples span acute and convalescent COVID-19 from the United States, Italy and Spain. T cells, B-cell-depleted T cells, or PBMCs supplied cDNA or gDNA.

Per the original methods: By means of reference gene primer amplification, nucleated cell counts were estimated. Method: immunoSEQ multiplex PCR; TCRdb's copy keeps in-frame clones and lacks some. V and J calls plus clone size are reproduced from that table; the DNA served to infer D and trimming. The sample lists roughly 110,000 clones; roughly 90% were seen once. The germline gives CDR1 SGHTA, CDR2 FQGTGA. The ends lost 4 bases at V and 7 bases at J; junction bases unmatched: 5. The CDR3 sequence is 13 residues long. V is TRBV7-3 and J is TRBJ2-5; 8 bases map to TRBD1. The TCR sequence derives from a man aged 35 to 55 with active or convalescent COVID-19. Sequenced input: peripheral blood. DNA for the CDR3: TGTGCCAGCAGCTCAGGGGGCGCCGGGACCCAGTACTTC. Residues: CASSSGGAGTQYF.